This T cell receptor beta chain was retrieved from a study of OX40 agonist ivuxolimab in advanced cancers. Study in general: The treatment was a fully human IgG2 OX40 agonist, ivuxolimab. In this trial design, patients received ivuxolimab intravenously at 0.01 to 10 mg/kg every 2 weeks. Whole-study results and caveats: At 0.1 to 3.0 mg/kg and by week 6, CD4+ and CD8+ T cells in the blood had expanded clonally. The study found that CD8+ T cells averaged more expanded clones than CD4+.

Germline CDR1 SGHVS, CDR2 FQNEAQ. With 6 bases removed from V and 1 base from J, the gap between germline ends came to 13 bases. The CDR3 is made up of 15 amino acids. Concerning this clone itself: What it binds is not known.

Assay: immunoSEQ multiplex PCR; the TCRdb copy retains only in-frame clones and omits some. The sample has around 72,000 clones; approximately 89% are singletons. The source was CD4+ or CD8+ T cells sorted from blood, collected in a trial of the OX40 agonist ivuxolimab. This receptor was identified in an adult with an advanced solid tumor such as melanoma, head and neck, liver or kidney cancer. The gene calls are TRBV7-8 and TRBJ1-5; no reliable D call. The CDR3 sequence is CASSPLVFSNQPQHF. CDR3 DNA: TGTGCCAGCAGTCCACTAGTATTCAGCAATCAGCCCCAGCATTTT. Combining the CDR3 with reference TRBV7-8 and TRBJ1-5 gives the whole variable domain GAGVSQSPRYKVAKRGQDVALRCDPISGHVSLFWYQQALGQGPEFLTYFQNEAQLDKSGLPSDRFFAERPEGSVSTLKIQRTQQEDSAVYLCASSPLVFSNQPQHFGDGTRLSIL.